This entry concerns a single T cell receptor beta chain. The antigen is not known. There are 10 residues in the CDR3. Deletions cut 7 bases from V and 6 bases from J, with 7 bases between. Germline CDR1 is SGDLS and CDR2 is YYNGEE. These data belong to a study of T cell repertoires in cytomegalovirus infection. Study-wide background: Used in the study were CMV epitopes, some recently identified and HLA-C-restricted, others well-studied and HLA-B-restricted.

MiXCR, applied by TCRdb to the reads, yields one record per CDR3 protein. In the table there are approximately 1,000,000 distinct CDR3 sequences, about a third of which are singletons. The source is a human donor in good health (CMV status not recorded). Some clones in this sample may be carry-over from other donors' samples. The chain carries TRBV9 and TRBJ1-2; D ambiguous. The sample consisted of cultured CD8+ T cells from PBMCs, taken from culture after CMV antigen stimulation. CDR3 coding DNA: TGTGCCAGCGAGCGGGATGGCTACACCTTC. The encoded protein is CASERDGYTF.